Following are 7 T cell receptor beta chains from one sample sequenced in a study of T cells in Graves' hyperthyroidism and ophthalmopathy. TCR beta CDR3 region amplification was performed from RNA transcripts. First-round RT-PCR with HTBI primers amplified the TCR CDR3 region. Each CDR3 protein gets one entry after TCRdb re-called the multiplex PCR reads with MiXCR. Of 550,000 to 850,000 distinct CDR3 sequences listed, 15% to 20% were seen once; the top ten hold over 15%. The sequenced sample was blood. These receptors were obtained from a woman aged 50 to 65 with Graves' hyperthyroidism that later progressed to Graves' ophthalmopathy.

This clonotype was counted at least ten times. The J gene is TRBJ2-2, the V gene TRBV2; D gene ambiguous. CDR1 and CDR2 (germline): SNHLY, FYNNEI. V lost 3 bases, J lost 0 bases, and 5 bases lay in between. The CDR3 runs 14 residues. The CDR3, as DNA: TGTGCCAGCAGTGACTCAGCGAACACCGGGGAGCTGTTTTTT. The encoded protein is CASSDSANTGELFF.

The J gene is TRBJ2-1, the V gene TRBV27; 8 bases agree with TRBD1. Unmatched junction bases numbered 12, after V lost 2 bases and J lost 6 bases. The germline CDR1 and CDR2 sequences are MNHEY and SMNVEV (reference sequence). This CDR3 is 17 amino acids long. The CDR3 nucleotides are TGTGCCAGCAGTTTAATTTTAGGACAGGGTTCACTCAATGAGCAGTTCTTC. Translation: CASSLILGQGSLNEQFF.

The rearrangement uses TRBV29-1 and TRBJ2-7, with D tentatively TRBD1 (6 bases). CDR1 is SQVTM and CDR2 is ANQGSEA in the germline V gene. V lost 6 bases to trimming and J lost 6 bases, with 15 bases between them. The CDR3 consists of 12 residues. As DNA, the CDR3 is TGCAGCGTAGCCGGGACAACCCTCGAGCAGTACTTC. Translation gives CSVAGTTLEQYF.

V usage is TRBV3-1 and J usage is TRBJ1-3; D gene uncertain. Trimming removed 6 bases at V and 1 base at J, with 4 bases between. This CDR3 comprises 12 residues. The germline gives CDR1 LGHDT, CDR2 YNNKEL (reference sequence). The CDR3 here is CASRISGNTIYF. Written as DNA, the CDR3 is TGTGCCAGCAGAATATCTGGAAACACCATATATTTT.

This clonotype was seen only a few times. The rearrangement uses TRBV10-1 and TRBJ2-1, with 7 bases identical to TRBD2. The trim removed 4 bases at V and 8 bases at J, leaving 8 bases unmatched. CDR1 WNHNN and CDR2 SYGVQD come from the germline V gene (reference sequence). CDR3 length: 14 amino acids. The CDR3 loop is CASSARTSFDEQFF. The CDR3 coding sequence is TGCGCCAGCAGTGCGAGGACTAGTTTTGATGAGCAGTTCTTC.

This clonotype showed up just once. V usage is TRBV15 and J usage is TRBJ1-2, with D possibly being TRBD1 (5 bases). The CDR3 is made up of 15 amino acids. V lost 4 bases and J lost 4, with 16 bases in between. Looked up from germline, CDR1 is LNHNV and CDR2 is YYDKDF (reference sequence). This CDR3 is CATSTGGQGGYGYTF. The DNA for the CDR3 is TGTGCCACCAGCACGGGCGGGCAGGGAGGCTATGGCTACACCTTC.

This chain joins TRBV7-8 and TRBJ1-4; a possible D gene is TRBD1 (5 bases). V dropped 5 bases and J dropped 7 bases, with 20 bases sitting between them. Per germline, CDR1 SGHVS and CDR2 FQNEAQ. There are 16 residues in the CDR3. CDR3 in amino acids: CASSPNGGAFGEKLFF. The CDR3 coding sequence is TGTGCCAGCAGCCCAAATGGCGGGGCTTTCGGTGAAAAACTGTTTTTT.